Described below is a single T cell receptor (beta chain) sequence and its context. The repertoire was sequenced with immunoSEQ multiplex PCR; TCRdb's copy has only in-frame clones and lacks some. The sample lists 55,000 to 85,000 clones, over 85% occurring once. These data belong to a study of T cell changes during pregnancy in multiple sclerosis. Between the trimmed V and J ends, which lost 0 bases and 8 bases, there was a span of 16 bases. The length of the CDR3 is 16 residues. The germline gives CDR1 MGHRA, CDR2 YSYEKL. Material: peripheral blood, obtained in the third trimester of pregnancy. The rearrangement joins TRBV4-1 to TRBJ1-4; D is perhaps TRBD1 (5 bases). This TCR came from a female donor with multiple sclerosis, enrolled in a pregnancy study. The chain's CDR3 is CASSQDRGQGGEKLFF. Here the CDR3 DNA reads TGCGCCAGCAGCCAAGACCGTGGGCAGGGAGGGGAAAAACTGTTTTTT.